Shown below are 11 T cell receptor beta chains from a single sample sequenced in a study of blood T cells in healthy people across ages. Next came a second PCR, run for about 7 to 12 cycles, which used a sample-barcoded 5' primer along with a J-beta primer mix. TCRdb itself ran the 5' RACE reads through MiXCR, one entry per CDR3 protein. The sample has some 1.6 million distinct CDR3 sequences; 34% are singletons. Input material: blood. Receptors originate from a woman aged 25 to 45 in good health.

This clonotype has ten or more counts. The J gene is TRBJ2-5, the V gene TRBV4-2; 8 bases map to TRBD2. Trimming cost V 0 bases and J 4 bases; bases outside gene matches: 7. This CDR3 is 16 amino acids long. Per the germline V gene, CDR1 is LGHNA and CDR2 is YNFKEQ. CDR3 in amino acids: CASSQDGSGGTETQYF. The CDR3 bases are TGTGCCAGCAGCCAAGACGGCAGCGGGGGCACAGAGACCCAGTACTTC.

This chain joins TRBV29-1 and TRBJ2-3; D is unresolved. Trimming took 7 bases from V and 0 from J, leaving 11 bases between them. This CDR3 comprises 13 residues. CDR1 and CDR2 from the germline V gene are SQVTM and ANQGSEA. The CDR3 spells CSGGSGSTDTQYF. Here the CDR3 DNA reads TGCAGCGGGGGTTCGGGCAGCACAGATACGCAGTATTTT.

The genes are TRBV27 and TRBJ2-1; TRBD2 aligns across 10 bases. Germline values: CDR1 MNHEY, CDR2 SMNVEV (reference sequence). The CDR3 spans 15 residues. With 3 bases clipped from V and 7 bases from J, the junction kept 6 bases outside the gene matches. DNA for the CDR3: TGTGCCAGCAGTTTGCAACTAGCGGGACGAAATGAGCAGTTCTTC. Its translation is CASSLQLAGRNEQFF.

Here the CDR3 DNA reads TGTGCCAGCAGCAGGGTCAAGGGCGCCAATATCGGCTACACCTTC. This codes for CASSRVKGANIGYTF. The chain is built from TRBV5-6 and TRBJ1-2; D call uncertain. Trimming cost V 4 bases and J 8 bases, with 21 bases left between them. Looked up from germline, CDR1 is SGHDT and CDR2 is YYEEEE. CDR3 length equals 15 residues.

The chain links TRBV20-1 to TRBJ1-2; TRBD1 matches at 11 bases. This CDR3 region has 16 residues. V shed 3 bases and J 4 bases; nucleotides not matched to a gene: 10. Germline lookup yields CDR1 DFQATT and CDR2 SNEGSKA (reference sequence). CDR3 in DNA: TGCAGTGCTAGTGCGGGGACAGGGGGGATTGGCTATGGCTACACCTTC. Its translation: CSASAGTGGIGYGYTF.

Ten or more counts support this clonotype. This rearrangement joins TRBV29-1 to TRBJ2-1; 7 bases are a match to TRBD2. Germline V CDR1 and CDR2: SQVTM, ANQGSEA. This CDR3 is 14 amino acids long. V lost 4 bases, J lost 7 bases, and 10 bases stayed unmatched. The CDR3 sequence: CSVVRGFSENEQFF. The CDR3 DNA is TGCAGCGTTGTGCGGGGGTTCTCGGAAAATGAGCAGTTCTTC.

The chain recombines TRBV5-1 with TRBJ1-1; no reliable D call. V lost 3 bases, J lost 4 bases, and 13 bases lay in between. Germline assignment: CDR1 SGHRS and CDR2 YFSETQ. This CDR3 spans 14 amino acids. CDR3: CASSSGQEGTEAFF. The CDR3 DNA reads TGCGCCAGCAGCTCGGGCCAAGAGGGCACTGAAGCTTTCTTT. The complete variable domain, with remaining parts taken from reference TRBV5-1 and TRBJ1-1, reads KAGVTQTPRYLIKTRGQQVTLSCSPISGHRSVSWYQQTPGQGLQFLFEYFSETQRNKGNFPGRFSGRQFSNSRSEMNVSTLELGDSALYLCASSSGQEGTEAFFGQGTRLTVV.

This clonotype was seen more than once but under ten times. The V gene is TRBV30, the J gene TRBJ1-1; 7 bases are shared with TRBD1. CDR3 length: 11 amino acids. Trimming took 2 bases from V and 11 from J; bases not matched to a gene: 5. CDR1 and CDR2 from the germline V gene are GTSNPN and SVGIG (reference sequence). CDR3 protein: CAWSTGTVAFF. The DNA for the CDR3 is TGTGCCTGGAGTACCGGGACAGTGGCTTTCTTT.

The chain uses TRBV29-1 and TRBJ2-1; the D is unclear. The V end lost 4 bases, the J end lost 7 bases, and 14 bases lay between the germline ends. The CDR3 length is 13 residues. Germline values: CDR1 SQVTM, CDR2 ANQGSEA. The DNA for the CDR3 is TGCAGCGTTGCGTTCAGCTCTTCTAATGAGCAGTTCTTC. It specifies CSVAFSSSNEQFF.

This clonotype was recorded a few times. The chain combines TRBV27 with TRBJ2-4; no reliable D call. V was pared by 2 bases and J by 0 bases, with 11 bases between. The CDR3 covers 16 residues. CDR1 MNHEY and CDR2 SMNVEV come from the germline V gene (reference sequence). CDR3 loop: CASSLSFQLAKNIQYF. The CDR3 coding sequence is TGTGCCAGCAGTTTAAGTTTTCAGCTAGCCAAAAACATTCAGTACTTC.

This clonotype was recorded a few times. This chain links TRBV5-1 with TRBJ2-5; 13 bases line up with TRBD2. The trim removed 0 bases at V and 1 base at J, leaving 6 bases unmatched. The CDR3 has 18 residues. Germline-derived CDR1 and CDR2 are SGHRS and YFSETQ. The CDR3 DNA reads as TGCGCCAGCAGCTTGGCGACTAGCGGGGGGAGATTCCAAGAGACCCAGTACTTC. It translates to CASSLATSGGRFQETQYF.